Sequencing of this T cell receptor (beta chain) was carried out in a study of blood T cell repertoires in COVID-19. The overall study: Samples representing acute and convalescent COVID-19 were sourced from the United States, Italy and Spain. T cells, B-cell-depleted T cells, or PBMCs provided the cDNA or gDNA that served as material.

The CDR3 is made up of 16 amino acids. Trimming took 7 bases from V and 1 from J; bases not matched to a gene: 8. Germline V gene lookup returns CDR1 SGHNT and CDR2 YENEEA. As processed by the authors: From reference gene primer amplification, estimates of nucleated cell counts were derived. This table comes from immunoSEQ multiplex PCR, and its TCRdb copy is limited to in-frame clones, with some not included. V, J and clone size reflect that table, while D and trimming were determined from the DNA. The sample has 200,000 to 250,000 clones, about nine tenths seen once. This sequence originates from a man older than 75 with acute or convalescent COVID-19. Sample: peripheral blood. The V gene is TRBV11-3, the J gene TRBJ2-3, with 10 bases aligning to TRBD1. CDR3 in amino acids: CASTAGQGWGTDTQYF. In nucleotides, the CDR3 is TGTGCCAGCACCGCGGGACAGGGGTGGGGCACAGATACGCAGTATTTT.